These 32 T cell receptor beta chains came from one sample sequenced in a study of T cell responses to AZD1222 COVID-19 vaccine. TCRdb's table, derived via immunoSEQ multiplex PCR, lists solely in-frame clones and lacks some. The sample contains about 190,000 clones, approximately 94% of which appear only once. This sample comprised peripheral blood, obtained on day 0 of AZD1222 vaccination. The receptors were sampled from an adult in good health.

This chain uses TRBV25-1 with TRBJ2-3, with D tentatively TRBD2 (5 bases). Germline V gene sequence: CDR1 MGHDK, CDR2 SYGVNS. The CDR3 is 14 amino acids. V was cut by 11 bases and J by 0 bases, with 15 bases left in between. CDR3 DNA: TGTGCCGTCCCAACCAGCGGTAGCACAGATACGCAGTATTTT. It is translated as CAVPTSGSTDTQYF.

The gene calls are TRBV12-3 or TRBV12-4 and TRBJ1-1; D not resolved. V lost 6 bases, J lost 5 bases, and 13 bases lay in between. The CDR3 runs 13 residues. CDR3 coding DNA: TGTGCCAGCAGGGTACGAGTTAGGACTGAAGCTTTCTTT. Its protein is CASRVRVRTEAFF.

This chain joins TRBV28 and TRBJ2-3; 8 bases match TRBD1. This CDR3 comprises 14 residues. Trimming cost V 1 base and J 4 bases; bases outside gene matches: 1. CDR1 and CDR2 (germline): MDHEN, SYDVKM. The CDR3 bases are TGTGCCAGCAGTTTATTCAGGGGGCCAGATACGCAGTATTTT. It yields the protein CASSLFRGPDTQYF.

This clone was found once. CDR3 residues: CAYGGPTDTQYF. The CDR3 nucleotides are TGTGCCTACGGGGGGCCCACAGATACGCAGTATTTT. The chain employs TRBV28 and TRBJ2-3; D might be TRBD2 (7 bases). V was trimmed by 11 bases and J by 2 bases, leaving 11 bases between them. The length of the CDR3 is 12 residues. Germline V gene sequence: CDR1 MDHEN, CDR2 SYDVKM.

The chain is built from TRBV6-4 and TRBJ2-4; D is perhaps TRBD2 (7 bases). The V gene lost 2 bases and the J gene lost 3 bases, with 14 bases spanning the gap. Germline CDR1 MRHNA, CDR2 SNTAGT. CDR3 length: 16 residues. The CDR3 sequence is CASSDVWGGDKNIQYF. The CDR3 nucleotides are TGTGCCAGCAGTGACGTTTGGGGGGGCGACAAAAACATTCAGTACTTC.

The V call is TRBV2, the J call TRBJ1-4, with a possible D match to TRBD1 (6 bases). Trimming cost V 2 bases and J 7 bases, with 11 bases left between them. The CDR3 extends over 14 amino acids. CDR1 is SNHLY and CDR2 is FYNNEI in the germline V gene. The CDR3 loop is CASSERAGVEKLFF. CDR3 DNA: TGTGCCAGCAGTGAACGGGCAGGGGTTGAAAAACTGTTTTTT.

The chain employs TRBV28 and TRBJ1-5; D is unclear. The CDR3 is 16 residues long. Trimming removed 7 bases from V and 1 base from J, with 17 bases in between. CDR1 MDHEN and CDR2 SYDVKM come from the germline V gene. CDR3 sequence reads: CASTTPAGRSNQPQHF. The CDR3 DNA reads TGTGCCAGCACCACCCCAGCGGGGAGAAGCAATCAGCCCCAGCATTTT.

The rearrangement uses TRBV5-1 and TRBJ1-6; D uncertain. This CDR3 is built from 13 residues. The V gene's germline CDR1 is SGHRS and CDR2 YFSETQ. Trimming removed 0 bases from V and 18 bases from J, with 16 bases in between. The CDR3 coding sequence is TGCGCCAGCAGCTTGGCGGTGGGCCGGCGTCGCCACTTT. Protein sequence: CASSLAVGRRRHF.

The rearrangement joins TRBV30 to TRBJ1-2, with D unclear. CDR1 is GTSNPN and CDR2 is SVGIG in the germline V gene (reference sequence). CDR3 length: 14 residues. Trimming left V 4 bases short and J 3 bases short, with 15 bases between. CDR3 bases: TGTGCCTGGAACGACAACGAGGGCTACTATGGCTACACCTTC. Its protein is CAWNDNEGYYGYTF.

CDR3 DNA sequence: TGCAGCGTTGACGTTATCTATGGCTACACCTTC. It specifies CSVDVIYGYTF. This chain uses TRBV29-1 with TRBJ1-2, with unresolved D. This CDR3 is built from 11 residues. V lost 3 bases, J lost 4 bases, and 6 bases lay in between. CDR1 is SQVTM, CDR2 ANQGSEA, per germline.

The chain combines TRBV6-1 with TRBJ2-2; 7 nucleotides agree with TRBD2. Trimming cost V 4 bases and J 2 bases; bases outside gene matches: 13. Germline CDR1 and CDR2: MNHNS and SASEGT. The CDR3 runs to 18 residues. CDR3 loop: CASSGIPAGVANTGELFF. The CDR3 nucleotides are TGTGCCAGCAGTGGAATCCCGGCGGGAGTGGCTAACACCGGGGAGCTGTTTTTT.

The chain has TRBV5-1 and TRBJ2-1; the D call may be TRBD1 or TRBD2 (5 bases each). Germline CDR1 SGHRS, CDR2 YFSETQ. The V end lost 6 bases, the J end lost 6 bases, and 13 bases lay between the germline ends. CDR3 length: 13 amino acids. CDR3 in DNA: TGCGCCAGCACCCCAGGGAGCGCCAATGAGCAGTTCTTC. It encodes CASTPGSANEQFF.

The chain couples TRBV28 to TRBJ1-1, with D tentatively TRBD1 (6 bases). Germline V gene data show CDR1 as MDHEN and CDR2 as SYDVKM. V lost 5 bases, J lost 4 bases, and 17 bases lay in between. The CDR3 loop spans 15 amino acids. CDR3 sequence (DNA): TGTGCCAGCAGTCTCTATCAGGGGATCGGCACTGAAGCTTTCTTT. Residues: CASSLYQGIGTEAFF.

The CDR3 here is CAWTRQELELFF. As DNA, the CDR3 is TGTGCCTGGACTCGACAGGAGTTGGAGCTGTTTTTT. The J gene is TRBJ2-2, the V gene TRBV30; possible D gene TRBD1, 6 bases. V dropped 4 bases and J dropped 10 bases, with 13 bases sitting between them. The CDR3 covers 12 residues. Germline CDR1 GTSNPN, CDR2 SVGIG (reference sequence).

The chain has TRBV5-6 and TRBJ1-1, with no clear D. CDR1 is SGHDT, CDR2 YYEEEE, per germline. CDR3 length equals 12 residues. Trimming removed 4 bases from V and 6 bases from J, with 10 bases in between. CDR3 protein: CASSGIEAEAFF. In nucleotides, the CDR3 is TGTGCCAGCAGCGGAATTGAGGCTGAAGCTTTCTTT.

J is TRBJ2-1 and V is TRBV7-9, with a possible D match to TRBD2 (6 bases). V was pared by 2 bases and J by 10 bases, with 18 bases between. The CDR3 consists of 15 residues. Germline V gene sequence: CDR1 SEHNR, CDR2 FQNEAQ (reference sequence). The CDR3 here is CASSLRGMEGIEQFF. The CDR3 region has the DNA TGTGCCAGCAGCTTACGGGGGATGGAGGGGATCGAGCAGTTCTTC.

This clone has just one count. The V gene is TRBV28, the J gene TRBJ1-2, with 7 bases fitting TRBD1. The ends lost 5 bases at V and 2 bases at J; junction bases unmatched: 8. This CDR3 is 15 amino acids long. Germline V CDR1 and CDR2: MDHEN, SYDVKM. The CDR3 DNA is TGTGCCAGCAGTAGAGACAGGGCCCTAAACTATGGCTACACCTTC. It yields the protein CASSRDRALNYGYTF.

The chain uses TRBV30 and TRBJ1-1, with D perhaps matching TRBD1 (5 bases). The CDR3 is 11 residues long. The germline V gene encodes CDR1 GTSNPN and CDR2 SVGIG (reference sequence). Trimming pared 5 bases from V and 5 bases from J, leaving 9 bases between. The CDR3 is CAWGRGTEAFF. The CDR3 DNA follows: TGTGCCTGGGGGAGGGGTACTGAAGCTTTCTTT.

The chain uses TRBV19 and TRBJ1-2; 10 bases are a match to TRBD1. Trimming cost V 1 base and J 4 bases; bases outside gene matches: 3. CDR1 is LNHDA, CDR2 SQIVND, per germline (reference sequence). This CDR3 is 15 amino acids long. CDR3 coding DNA: TGTGCCAGTAGTATAGGGACAGGGGGAAGCTATGGCTACACCTTC. Its translation: CASSIGTGGSYGYTF. The complete variable domain, with remaining parts taken from reference TRBV19 and TRBJ1-2, reads DGGITQSPKYLFRKEGQNVTLSCEQNLNHDAMYWYRQDPGQGLRLIYYSQIVNDFQKGDIAEGYSVSREKKESFPLTVTSAQKNPTAFYLCASSIGTGGSYGYTFGSGTRLTVV.

The chain combines TRBV5-5 with TRBJ2-5, with D possibly matching TRBD2 (6 bases). This CDR3 has 14 residues. With 1 base removed from V and 5 bases from J, the gap between germline ends came to 12 bases. Germline loops: CDR1 SGHKS, CDR2 YYEKEE (reference sequence). CDR3 amino acids: CASSLWRGFETQYF. For the CDR3, the DNA is TGTGCCAGCAGCTTGTGGAGGGGCTTTGAGACCCAGTACTTC.

The chain combines TRBV5-1 with TRBJ1-1, with 7 bases matching TRBD1. V lost 1 base, J lost 1 base, and 13 bases stayed unmatched. The germline V gene encodes CDR1 SGHRS and CDR2 YFSETQ. CDR3 length: 18 amino acids. CDR3 sequence: CASSLIGITPGGNTEAFF. The CDR3 bases are TGCGCCAGCAGCTTGATTGGAATCACCCCAGGGGGGAACACTGAAGCTTTCTTT. The full variable domain, rest sourced from reference TRBV5-1 and TRBJ1-1, is KAGVTQTPRYLIKTRGQQVTLSCSPISGHRSVSWYQQTPGQGLQFLFEYFSETQRNKGNFPGRFSGRQFSNSRSEMNVSTLELGDSALYLCASSLIGITPGGNTEAFFGQGTRLTVV.

The chain joins TRBV10-3 to TRBJ1-2; TRBD1 matches 7 bases. Germline V gene data show CDR1 as ENHRY and CDR2 as SYGVKD. The CDR3 length is 15 residues. The V gene end was trimmed by 4 bases and the J gene end by 3 bases; junction bases not matched to a gene: 8. This chain's CDR3 is CAISAATGDHYGYTF. Written as DNA, the CDR3 is TGTGCCATCAGTGCTGCCACAGGGGATCACTATGGCTACACCTTC.

V is TRBV19 and J is TRBJ2-5; the match to TRBD1 covers 11 bases. Germline CDR1 reads LNHDA; CDR2 reads SQIVND (reference sequence). With V trimmed by 5 bases and J by 2 bases, 4 bases remained unmatched. This CDR3 region has 15 residues. The CDR3 loop reads CASSAGTGGQETQYF. In nucleotides, the CDR3 is TGTGCCAGTAGTGCCGGGACAGGGGGGCAAGAGACCCAGTACTTC.

The chain links TRBV2 to TRBJ2-4; TRBD1 aligns across 9 bases. CDR1 SNHLY and CDR2 FYNNEI come from the germline V gene. The length of the CDR3 is 14 residues. V was clipped by 7 bases and J by 8 bases; unmatched bases: 9. CDR3 amino acids: CASTLGQGGDIQYF. CDR3 nucleotides: TGTGCCAGCACCTTGGGACAGGGAGGGGACATTCAGTACTTC.

This clone appeared once. This rearrangement joins TRBV6-2 or TRBV6-3 to TRBJ2-7, with D possibly being TRBD2 (6 bases). The CDR3 is 15 residues long. Germline CDR1 MNHEY, CDR2 SVGEGT. Trimming left V 2 bases short and J 3 bases short, with 14 bases between. The CDR3 DNA sequence: TGTGCCAGCAGTTACGCGGGACCCAGGCTCTACGAGCAGTACTTC. Translated: CASSYAGPRLYEQYF.

The chain links TRBV14 to TRBJ2-7, with 7 positions matching TRBD1. Per the germline V gene, CDR1 is SGHDN and CDR2 is FVKESK. V shed 2 bases, J shed 4 bases, and the junction held 5 bases outside the gene matches. CDR3 size: 14 residues. As DNA, the CDR3 is TGTGCCAGCAGCCAACGACAGGGCACGTACGAGCAGTACTTC. Encoded protein: CASSQRQGTYEQYF. The whole variable domain, filled in from reference TRBV14 and TRBJ2-7, reads EAGVTQFPSHSVIEKGQTVTLRCDPISGHDNLYWYRRVMGKEIKFLLHFVKESKQDESGMPNNRFLAERTGGTYSTLKVQPAELEDSGVYFCASSQRQGTYEQYFGPGTRLTVT.

This chain joins TRBV6-1 and TRBJ2-1, with 10 bases identical to TRBD2. CDR1 is MNHNS and CDR2 is SASEGT in the germline V gene. The CDR3 sequence is 17 residues long. After removal of 4 bases from V and 3 bases from J, the junction contained 9 bases not matched to a gene. CDR3 sequence (DNA): TGTGCCAGCAGTGGGACTAGCGGCGGAGCCCTCTACAATGAGCAGTTCTTC. This encodes CASSGTSGGALYNEQFF.

The rearrangement links TRBV7-9 to TRBJ1-1, with D unresolved. V was shortened by 6 bases and J by 1 base, with 6 bases between the two germline ends. This CDR3 spans 12 amino acids. In germline, CDR1 is SEHNR, CDR2 FQNEAQ (reference sequence). CDR3 sequence reads: CASRPENTEAFF. CDR3 sequence (DNA): TGTGCCAGCAGACCCGAGAACACTGAAGCTTTCTTT.

The rearrangement links TRBV9 to TRBJ2-1; D is tentatively TRBD1 or TRBD2 (5 bases each). CDR1 is SGDLS, CDR2 YYNGEE, per germline. This CDR3 is 15 amino acids long. V lost 0 bases, J lost 8 bases, and 15 bases lay in between. In DNA form, the CDR3 reads TGTGCCAGCAGCGTAGGGGGCGGGTCCTCATATGAGCAGTTCTTC. As protein: CASSVGGGSSYEQFF.

V is TRBV14 and J is TRBJ2-3; TRBD1 matches 12 bases. This CDR3 comprises 19 residues. The germline V gene has CDR1 SGHDN and CDR2 FVKESK. With 0 bases clipped from V and 4 bases from J, the junction kept 11 bases outside the gene matches. The DNA of the CDR3 is TGTGCCAGCAGCCAAGAGAAGGGACAGGGGGCACGCTTCTCAGATACGCAGTATTTT. It yields the protein CASSQEKGQGARFSDTQYF.

This chain connects TRBV6-5 to TRBJ2-1, with D perhaps matching TRBD2 (6 bases). CDR1 is MNHEY, CDR2 SVGAGI, per germline. Trimming took 1 base from V and 4 from J, leaving 14 bases between them. This CDR3 region has 16 residues. The CDR3 here is CASSYFRAGTYNEQFF. CDR3 DNA: TGTGCCAGCAGTTACTTCAGGGCGGGAACTTACAATGAGCAGTTCTTC.

In its sample, this clone was seen once. The CDR3 spells CASSEAGLAGAGELFF. The CDR3, as DNA: TGTGCCAGCAGCGAGGCGGGACTAGCGGGAGCGGGGGAGCTGTTTTTT. The chain joins TRBV9 to TRBJ2-2; TRBD2 aligns across 14 bases. CDR3 length: 16 amino acids. Germline-derived CDR1 and CDR2 are SGDLS and YYNGEE. Unmatched junction bases numbered 6, after V lost 3 bases and J lost 8 bases.